This TCR beta chain was sequenced during a study of human T cells and chemical hapten exposure. The study, taken as a whole, reports: In the PT1 data, expanded TCR counts showed a positive correlation with patch test score.

Time point denoted: patch test 1, 2 weeks after DPC sensitization. As for treatment: therapeutic diphenylcyclopropenone sensitization with weekly scalp DPC. This clonotype was picked up many times. Its specificity is not known. One entry per CDR3 protein, called by TCRdb with MiXCR from the RACE reads. This table holds 95,000 to 150,000 distinct CDR3 sequences, roughly 13% found once. The CDR3 totals 16 residues. Looked up from germline, CDR1 is MNHNY and CDR2 is SVGAGI (reference sequence). V lost 0 bases and J lost 1; bases outside the gene matches: 4. Sequencing was performed on whole blood, taken in connection with sensitization to the hapten diphenylcyclopropenone (DPC). This sequence joins TRBV6-6 and TRBJ2-3; 7 bases fit TRBD1. This sequence was found in a man aged 18 to 29 with alopecia areata. Some clones in this sample may be carry-over from other donors' samples. The CDR3 protein is CASSYSRQGGTDTQYF. CDR3 sequence (DNA): TGTGCCAGCAGTTACTCGAGGCAGGGGGGCACAGATACGCAGTATTTT.